The sequence of this T cell receptor beta chain was determined in a study of radiation and T cells in renal cell carcinoma. Study results and caveats: In blood, top tumor clones expanded by 2 weeks, shrinking by 4.

Only in-frame clones appear in the TCRdb table, and some are missing; sequencing was by immunoSEQ multiplex PCR. The sample holds approximately 120,000 clones, around 80% seen once. Sample time point: baseline pretreatment blood. Treatment: 15 Gy SBRT to primary tumor, nephrectomy 4 weeks later. The tumor was a clear cell renal cell carcinoma. To note about this clone: The antigen is undetermined.

Germline V gene lookup returns CDR1 SQVTM and CDR2 ANQGSEA. This CDR3 is 13 amino acids long. V shed 0 bases and J shed 4 bases, with 9 bases lying between them. The receptor was isolated from a woman aged 55-70 years with renal cell carcinoma. This sequence joins TRBV29-1 and TRBJ2-5, with D possibly being TRBD1 or TRBD2 (6 bases each). The specimen comprised blood, sampled from a patient whose treatment included radiotherapy and nephrectomy. The CDR3 is CSVEEGGLETQYF. The CDR3, as DNA: TGCAGCGTTGAAGAGGGGGGCTTAGAGACCCAGTACTTC.